These 27 T cell receptor beta chains originate from one sample sequenced in a study of blood T cells in healthy people across ages. Together with a sample-barcoded 5' primer, a J-beta primer mix was included in a second PCR lasting about 6 to 11 cycles. One entry per CDR3 protein, called by TCRdb with MiXCR from the 5' RACE reads. The table lists approximately 800,000 distinct CDR3 sequences, roughly 25% of them singletons. The same data also contributed to another study, on T cells of mothers and their children.

Sequencing was done on a sample of blood. These receptors all stem from a boy younger than 18 in good health.

The V call is TRBV15, the J call TRBJ1-1, with no clear D. This CDR3 spans 13 amino acids. Germline V gene sequence: CDR1 LNHNV, CDR2 YYDKDF (reference sequence). V was pared by 7 bases and J by 4 bases, with 13 bases between. CDR3 nucleotides: TGTGCCACCAACACGCGGGGAGGCACTGAAGCTTTCTTT. Translation: CATNTRGGTEAFF.

The gene calls are TRBV5-1 and TRBJ2-3; TRBD1 matches at 9 bases. The CDR3 covers 17 residues. V shed 1 base and J 2 bases; nucleotides not matched to a gene: 8. Germline lookup yields CDR1 SGHRS and CDR2 YFSETQ. The CDR3 sequence: CASSLPRTGAFTDTQYF. CDR3 bases: TGCGCCAGCAGCTTGCCCCGGACAGGGGCCTTCACAGATACGCAGTATTTT. Looking up the rest from reference TRBV5-1 and TRBJ2-3 gives the full variable domain: KAGVTQTPRYLIKTRGQQVTLSCSPISGHRSVSWYQQTPGQGLQFLFEYFSETQRNKGNFPGRFSGRQFSNSRSEMNVSTLELGDSALYLCASSLPRTGAFTDTQYFGPGTRLTVL.

This clonotype was found a few times. The gene calls are TRBV25-1 and TRBJ2-5, with TRBD1 matching over 12 bases. The J call may be mistaken, given a closer DNA end match to TRBJ2-1. The CDR3 is made up of 16 amino acids. CDR1 MGHDK and CDR2 SYGVNS come from the germline V gene. The CDR3: CASSEGGTGGRDEQFF. As DNA, the CDR3 is TGTGCCAGCAGTGAGGGGGGGACAGGGGGCAGGGATGAGCAGTTCTTC.

The gene calls are TRBV3-1 and TRBJ1-1; D call uncertain. The CDR3 contains 13 residues. CDR1 LGHDT and CDR2 YNNKEL come from the germline V gene (reference sequence). The V end was cut by 0 bases, the J end by 6 bases, with 8 bases between. CDR3 residues: CASSQEGRAEAFF. In DNA, the CDR3 is TGTGCCAGCAGCCAAGAAGGGCGCGCTGAAGCTTTCTTT. The whole variable domain, filled in from reference TRBV3-1 and TRBJ1-1, reads DTAVSQTPKYLVTQMGNDKSIKCEQNLGHDTMYWYKQDSKKFLKIMFSYNNKELIINETVPNRFSPKSPDKAHLNLHINSLELGDSAVYFCASSQEGRAEAFFGQGTRLTVV.

The chain carries TRBV7-2 and TRBJ1-4, with D uncertain. Per the germline V gene, CDR1 is SGHTA and CDR2 is FQGNSA. The V and J ends lost 4 bases and 4 bases respectively, with 7 bases between them. The CDR3 sequence is 13 residues long. Written as DNA, the CDR3 is TGTGCCAGCAGCTCGGGATTTAATGAAAAACTGTTTTTT. Its translation: CASSSGFNEKLFF.

The chain has TRBV7-2 and TRBJ1-4; D is unclear. V shed 1 base and J shed 6 bases, with 9 bases lying between them. The germline gives CDR1 SGHTA, CDR2 FQGNSA. This CDR3 contains 14 residues. DNA of the CDR3: TGTGCCAGCAGCTTAGTTTGGAGGGATGAAAAACTGTTTTTT. Protein sequence: CASSLVWRDEKLFF.

The chain links TRBV4-2 to TRBJ2-7, with D unresolved. Germline V gene data show CDR1 as LGHNA and CDR2 as YNFKEQ. The CDR3 is 15 residues long. V lost 0 bases and J 2 bases, leaving 11 bases between the germline ends. The CDR3 bases are TGTGCCAGCAGCCAAGATAGGCAGGAAACCTACGAGCAGTACTTC. Residues: CASSQDRQETYEQYF.

This clonotype was observed a handful of times. The chain combines TRBV3-1 with TRBJ2-2; 9 bases match TRBD1. V lost 0 bases, J lost 2 bases, and 13 bases stayed unmatched. The CDR3 covers 20 residues. Germline CDR1 LGHDT, CDR2 YNNKEL (reference sequence). The CDR3 region is CASSQDRGRNRGQNTGELFF. As DNA, the CDR3 is TGTGCCAGCAGCCAAGATCGGGGGAGAAACAGGGGGCAAAACACCGGGGAGCTGTTTTTT.

This CDR3 is CSARDGTIQETQYF. Here the CDR3 DNA reads TGCAGTGCTAGAGATGGGACTATACAAGAGACCCAGTACTTC. The chain couples TRBV20-1 to TRBJ2-5; TRBD2 matches at 7 bases. CDR1 DFQATT and CDR2 SNEGSKA come from the germline V gene (reference sequence). The CDR3 is 14 amino acids. V gave up 0 bases and J gave up 2 bases; unmatched junction bases: 3.

This clonotype was seen more than once but under ten times. The chain has TRBV20-1 and TRBJ1-5; TRBD1 aligns across 7 bases. This CDR3 is 14 amino acids long. V was pared by 6 bases and J by 4 bases, with 9 bases of the junction left unmatched. The germline gives CDR1 DFQATT, CDR2 SNEGSKA (reference sequence). DNA of the CDR3: TGCAGTGCAAGACAGGGCTGGGGGAATCAGCCCCAGCATTTT. Translation: CSARQGWGNQPQHF.

The chain links TRBV2 to TRBJ1-2; D is possibly TRBD1 (5 bases). Germline loops: CDR1 SNHLY, CDR2 FYNNEI. CDR3 length equals 14 residues. Trimming cost V 1 base and J 2 bases, with 8 bases left between them. The chain's CDR3 is CASSEVSGNYGYTF. The CDR3 DNA is TGTGCCAGCAGTGAAGTTTCAGGGAACTATGGCTACACCTTC. Drawing the rest from reference TRBV2 and TRBJ1-2, the complete variable domain is EPEVTQTPSHQVTQMGQEVILRCVPISNHLYFYWYRQILGQKVEFLVSFYNNEISEKSEIFDDQFSVERPDGSNFTLKIRSTKLEDSAMYFCASSEVSGNYGYTFGSGTRLTVV.

The rearrangement joins TRBV14 to TRBJ1-1; possible D gene TRBD1, 5 bases. The CDR3 has 14 amino acids. Germline CDR1 SGHDN, CDR2 FVKESK. With 6 bases removed from V and 0 bases from J, the gap between germline ends came to 11 bases. The CDR3 is CASRDDSLNTEAFF. The CDR3 DNA follows: TGTGCCAGCAGGGACGACAGCTTGAACACTGAAGCTTTCTTT.

This clonotype came up many times. This chain connects TRBV27 to TRBJ2-3; 8 bases agree with TRBD1. From germline, CDR1 is MNHEY and CDR2 SMNVEV (reference sequence). The CDR3 is made up of 15 amino acids. With 3 bases clipped from V and 0 bases from J, the junction kept 2 bases outside the gene matches. The CDR3: CASSLRTGSTDTQYF. DNA of the CDR3: TGTGCCAGCAGTTTGCGGACAGGGAGCACAGATACGCAGTATTTT.

CDR3: CASSLVQNMNTEAFF. DNA of the CDR3: TGCGCCAGCAGCTTGGTACAGAATATGAACACTGAAGCTTTCTTT. The chain recombines TRBV5-1 with TRBJ1-1; D is unresolved. The germline V gene encodes CDR1 SGHRS and CDR2 YFSETQ. Between the trimmed V and J ends, which lost 0 bases and 0 bases, there was a span of 9 bases. This CDR3 contains 15 residues.

Comment on this clonotype: A junction end diverges from the germline sequence, so it may reflect a read error. The chain joins TRBV20-1 to TRBJ2-7; D gene unclear. The CDR3 runs 15 residues. The germline gives CDR1 DFQATT, CDR2 SNEGSKA (reference sequence). The DNA of the CDR3 is TGCAGTGCTCCCACCAAAGGTCTCCTTAATTCACCCCTCCACTTC. Translated: CSAPTKGLLNSPLHF.

This clonotype was seen a few times. The rearrangement uses TRBV7-8 and TRBJ2-1; TRBD1 aligns across 8 bases. CDR1 is SGHVS, CDR2 FQNEAQ, per germline. CDR3 length: 15 amino acids. Unmatched junction bases numbered 8, after V lost 5 bases and J lost 5 bases. The CDR3 DNA reads as TGTGCCAGCAGCCGCCGGGACAGGAGGAACAATGAGCAGTTCTTC. It encodes CASSRRDRRNNEQFF.

This clonotype was detected only a few times. The gene calls are TRBV28 and TRBJ2-3; 9 nucleotides align to TRBD2. CDR3 length: 15 amino acids. Per germline, CDR1 MDHEN and CDR2 SYDVKM. Trimming took 3 bases from V and 3 from J; bases not matched to a gene: 4. CDR3 coding DNA: TGTGCCAGCAGTTTTCTTAGCGGGAGAACAGATACGCAGTATTTT. Translating gives CASSFLSGRTDTQYF. Full variable domain (rest looked up from reference TRBV28 and TRBJ2-3): DVKVTQSSRYLVKRTGEKVFLECVQDMDHENMFWYRQDPGLGLRLIYFSYDVKMKEKGDIPEGYSVSREKKERFSLILESASTNQTSMYLCASSFLSGRTDTQYFGPGTRLTVL.

This clonotype was observed a handful of times. The chain combines TRBV19 with TRBJ2-5; a weak D match, TRBD2 (6 bases). Trimming stripped 3 bases from V and 0 bases from J, with 14 bases between. The CDR3 has 16 residues. CDR1 is LNHDA and CDR2 is SQIVND in the germline V gene (reference sequence). The DNA for the CDR3 is TGTGCCAGTAGTATGGCGGGAAGAGCGTACCAAGAGACCCAGTACTTC. Protein product: CASSMAGRAYQETQYF.

This clonotype was observed a few times. V and J are TRBV6-1 and TRBJ1-2; possible D gene TRBD1, 5 bases. V dropped 4 bases and J dropped 0 bases, with 12 bases sitting between them. The CDR3 totals 15 residues. Looked up from germline, CDR1 is MNHNS and CDR2 is SASEGT. In nucleotides, the CDR3 is TGTGCCAGCAGTGGCCGGGACGGAGCTAACTATGGCTACACCTTC. It codes for CASSGRDGANYGYTF.

In its sample, this clonotype was seen many times. The rearrangement uses TRBV2 and TRBJ2-5, with D possibly being TRBD1 (5 bases). In germline, CDR1 is SNHLY, CDR2 FYNNEI. V dropped 4 bases and J dropped 5 bases, with 8 bases sitting between them. The CDR3 covers 12 residues. The CDR3 bases are TGTGCCAGCAGTGTAGCAGGGGAGACCCAGTACTTC. Its protein product is CASSVAGETQYF. Supplemented by reference TRBV2 and TRBJ2-5, the full variable domain reads EPEVTQTPSHQVTQMGQEVILRCVPISNHLYFYWYRQILGQKVEFLVSFYNNEISEKSEIFDDQFSVERPDGSNFTLKIRSTKLEDSAMYFCASSVAGETQYFGPGTRLLVL.

The V gene is TRBV15, the J gene TRBJ2-6; D ambiguous. This CDR3 region has 18 residues. Germline V gene lookup returns CDR1 LNHNV and CDR2 YYDKDF (reference sequence). V was shortened by 1 base and J by 0 bases, with 13 bases between the two germline ends. As DNA, the CDR3 is TGTGCCACCAGCAGAGTACCGGCCGGAAGCTCTGGGGCCAACGTCCTGACTTTC. This encodes CATSRVPAGSSGANVLTF. The whole variable domain, remainder taken from reference TRBV15 and TRBJ2-6, is DAMVIQNPRYQVTQFGKPVTLSCSQTLNHNVMYWYQQKSSQAPKLLFHYYDKDFNNEADTPDNFQSRRPNTSFCFLDIRSPGLGDTAMYLCATSRVPAGSSGANVLTFGAGSRLTVL.

This clonotype was counted between two and nine times. This chain joins TRBV18 and TRBJ1-1, with 8 bases fitting TRBD1. With V trimmed by 0 bases and J by 4 bases, 4 bases remained unmatched. CDR1 is KGHSH, CDR2 LQKENI, per germline. The CDR3 loop spans 15 amino acids. The CDR3 loop reads CASSPPTGVATEAFF. CDR3 nucleotide sequence: TGTGCCAGCTCACCACCGACAGGGGTGGCCACTGAAGCTTTCTTT. The variable domain in full, with the rest retrieved from reference TRBV18 and TRBJ1-1, is NAGVMQNPRHLVRRRGQEARLRCSPMKGHSHVYWYRQLPEEGLKFMVYLQKENIIDESGMPKERFSAEFPKEGPSILRIQQVVRGDSAAYFCASSPPTGVATEAFFGQGTRLTVV.

V usage is TRBV5-6 and J usage is TRBJ2-3; a weak D match, TRBD1 (5 bases). Trimming took off 1 base at V and 6 bases at J, with 12 bases between the two ends. The germline gives CDR1 SGHDT, CDR2 YYEEEE. This CDR3 contains 14 residues. CDR3 sequence (DNA): TGTGCCAGCAGCTTGAGGCAGGGTATGGATACGCAGTATTTT. Residues: CASSLRQGMDTQYF. Filled out from reference TRBV5-6 and TRBJ2-3, the complete variable domain reads DAGVTQSPTHLIKTRGQQVTLRCSPKSGHDTVSWYQQALGQGPQFIFQYYEEEERQRGNFPDRFSGHQFPNYSSELNVNALLLGDSALYLCASSLRQGMDTQYFGPGTRLTVL.

The rearrangement links TRBV5-1 to TRBJ2-1; no definite D call. Germline CDR1 SGHRS, CDR2 YFSETQ. The CDR3 length is 15 residues. V lost 1 base and J lost 2, with 10 bases in between. The CDR3 protein is CASSLNSGTYNEQFF. The DNA for the CDR3 is TGCGCCAGCAGCTTGAACAGTGGGACCTACAATGAGCAGTTCTTC.

The chain employs TRBV18 and TRBJ2-2, with no clear D. The CDR3 is 14 residues long. Per germline, CDR1 KGHSH and CDR2 LQKENI. V gave up 1 base and J gave up 4 bases, with 7 bases separating them. The CDR3 reads CASSPQGSTGELFF. The CDR3 region has the DNA TGTGCCAGCTCACCACAGGGAAGCACCGGGGAGCTGTTTTTT.

This clonotype was recorded a few times. The chain combines TRBV28 with TRBJ1-1; D is ambiguous. Per germline, CDR1 MDHEN and CDR2 SYDVKM. Trimming took off 6 bases at V and 0 bases at J, with 11 bases between the two ends. The CDR3 spans 14 residues. The CDR3 DNA follows: TGTGCCAGCAGGGAGCCAGCCCTGAACACTGAAGCTTTCTTT. Translation: CASREPALNTEAFF. Full variable domain (missing parts from reference TRBV28 and TRBJ1-1): DVKVTQSSRYLVKRTGEKVFLECVQDMDHENMFWYRQDPGLGLRLIYFSYDVKMKEKGDIPEGYSVSREKKERFSLILESASTNQTSMYLCASREPALNTEAFFGQGTRLTVV.

This clonotype has more than one count but fewer than ten. The gene calls are TRBV20-1 and TRBJ1-6; D not resolved. V gave up 3 bases and J gave up 8 bases, with 11 bases separating them. This CDR3 contains 13 residues. The germline gives CDR1 DFQATT, CDR2 SNEGSKA (reference sequence). The CDR3 DNA is TGCAGTGCTAGGGTGGGGATCGATTCACCCCTCCACTTT. Translated: CSARVGIDSPLHF.